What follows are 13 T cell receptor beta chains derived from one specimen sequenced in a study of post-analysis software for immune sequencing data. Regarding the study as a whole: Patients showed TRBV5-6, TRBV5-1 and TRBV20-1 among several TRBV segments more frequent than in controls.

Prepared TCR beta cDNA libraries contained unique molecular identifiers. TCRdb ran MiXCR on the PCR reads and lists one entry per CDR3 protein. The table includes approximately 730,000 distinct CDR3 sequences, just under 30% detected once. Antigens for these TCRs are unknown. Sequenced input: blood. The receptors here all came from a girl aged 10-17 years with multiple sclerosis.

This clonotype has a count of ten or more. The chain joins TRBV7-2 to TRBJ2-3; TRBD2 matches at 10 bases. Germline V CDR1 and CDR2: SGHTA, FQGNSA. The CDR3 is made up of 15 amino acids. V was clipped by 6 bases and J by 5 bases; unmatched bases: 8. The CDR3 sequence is CASRSTSGIIDTQYF. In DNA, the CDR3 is TGTGCCAGCAGATCCACTAGCGGGATAATAGATACGCAGTATTTT. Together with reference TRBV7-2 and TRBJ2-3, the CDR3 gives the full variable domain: GAGVSQSPSNKVTEKGKDVELRCDPISGHTALYWYRQSLGQGLEFLIYFQGNSAPDKSGLPSDRFSAERTGGSVSTLTIQRTQQEDSAVYLCASRSTSGIIDTQYFGPGTRLTVL.

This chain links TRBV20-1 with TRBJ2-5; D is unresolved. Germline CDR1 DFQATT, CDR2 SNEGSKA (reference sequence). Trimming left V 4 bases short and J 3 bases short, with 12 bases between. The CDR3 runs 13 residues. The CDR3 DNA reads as TGCAGTGCTAAGGACCCGGCAGAAGAGACCCAGTACTTC. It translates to CSAKDPAEETQYF.

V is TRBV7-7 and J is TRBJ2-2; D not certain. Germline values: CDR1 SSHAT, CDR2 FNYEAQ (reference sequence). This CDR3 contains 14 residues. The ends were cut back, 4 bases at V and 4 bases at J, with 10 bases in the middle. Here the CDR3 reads CASSSGRSTGELFF. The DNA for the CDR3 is TGTGCCAGCAGCTCTGGCAGAAGCACCGGGGAGCTGTTTTTT.

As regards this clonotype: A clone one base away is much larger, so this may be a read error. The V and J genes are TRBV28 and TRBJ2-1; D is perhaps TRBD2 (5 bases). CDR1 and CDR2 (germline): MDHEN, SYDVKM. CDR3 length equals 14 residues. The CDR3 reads CTSSLRENRREQFF. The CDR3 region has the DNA TGTACCAGCAGTTTAAGGGAGAACAGACGGGAGCAGTTCTTC.

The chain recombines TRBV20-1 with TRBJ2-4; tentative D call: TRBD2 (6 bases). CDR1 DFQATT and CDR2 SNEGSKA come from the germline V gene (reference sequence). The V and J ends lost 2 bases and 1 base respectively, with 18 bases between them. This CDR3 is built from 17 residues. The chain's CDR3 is CSARIPGVLGAKNIQYF. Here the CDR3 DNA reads TGCAGTGCTAGAATCCCGGGAGTCCTCGGGGCCAAAAACATTCAGTACTTC.

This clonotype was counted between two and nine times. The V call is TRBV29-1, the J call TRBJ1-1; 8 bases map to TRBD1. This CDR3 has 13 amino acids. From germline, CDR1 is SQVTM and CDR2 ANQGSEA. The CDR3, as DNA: TGCTGCGCAAATCAGGGGGCCAACACTGAAGCTTTCTTT. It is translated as CCANQGANTEAFF.

In DNA, the CDR3 is TGTGCCAGCAGCACTAACGGAGGGATCAATGAGCAGTACTTC. Translation: CASSTNGGINEQYF. The chain joins TRBV9 to TRBJ2-5, with a weak D call TRBD2 (6 bases). Germline V gene data show CDR1 as SGDLS and CDR2 as YYNGEE. V lost 4 bases, J lost 11 bases, and 21 bases lay in between. The CDR3 spans 14 residues.

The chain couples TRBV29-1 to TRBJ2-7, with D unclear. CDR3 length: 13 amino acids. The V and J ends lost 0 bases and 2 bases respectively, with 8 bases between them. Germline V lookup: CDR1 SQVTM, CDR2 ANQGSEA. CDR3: CSVEEDHPYEQYF. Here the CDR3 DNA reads TGCAGCGTTGAAGAAGACCACCCCTACGAGCAGTACTTC.

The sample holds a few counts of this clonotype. CDR3 nucleotides: TGTGCCAGCAGCTTCCCGGGACTAGCGGGAGGCACAGATACGCAGTATTTT. Its protein is CASSFPGLAGGTDTQYF. This chain links TRBV5-5 with TRBJ2-3, with 14 bases matching TRBD2. The J segment lost 1 base and the V segment lost 2 bases, leaving 3 bases of the junction unmatched. From germline, CDR1 is SGHKS and CDR2 YYEKEE (reference sequence). The CDR3 contains 17 residues.

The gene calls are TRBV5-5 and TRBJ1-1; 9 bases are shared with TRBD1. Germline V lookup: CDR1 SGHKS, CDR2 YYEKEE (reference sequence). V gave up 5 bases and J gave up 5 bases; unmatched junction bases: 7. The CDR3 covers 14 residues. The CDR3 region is CASSMDRGYTEAFF. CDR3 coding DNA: TGTGCCAGCAGTATGGACAGGGGATATACTGAAGCTTTCTTT.

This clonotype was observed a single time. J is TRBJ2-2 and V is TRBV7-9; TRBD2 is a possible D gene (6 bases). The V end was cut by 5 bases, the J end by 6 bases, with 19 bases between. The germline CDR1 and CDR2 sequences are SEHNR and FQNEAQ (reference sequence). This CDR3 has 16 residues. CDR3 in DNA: TGTGCCAGCAGCGGTTCCCACGGGAGAGAGGCCGGGGAGCTGTTTTTT. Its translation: CASSGSHGREAGELFF.

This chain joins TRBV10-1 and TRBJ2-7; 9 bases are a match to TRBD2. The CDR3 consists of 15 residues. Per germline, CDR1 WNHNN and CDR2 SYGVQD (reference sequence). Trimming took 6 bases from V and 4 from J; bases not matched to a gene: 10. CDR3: CASSPSGEGLYEQYF. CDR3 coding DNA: TGCGCCAGCAGCCCTAGCGGGGAGGGCCTTTACGAGCAGTACTTC.

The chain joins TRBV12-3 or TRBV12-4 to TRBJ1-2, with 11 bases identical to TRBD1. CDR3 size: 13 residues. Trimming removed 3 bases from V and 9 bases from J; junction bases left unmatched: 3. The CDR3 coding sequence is TGTGCCAGCAGTTTTGGACAGGGGGCGAGCTACACCTTC. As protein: CASSFGQGASYTF.